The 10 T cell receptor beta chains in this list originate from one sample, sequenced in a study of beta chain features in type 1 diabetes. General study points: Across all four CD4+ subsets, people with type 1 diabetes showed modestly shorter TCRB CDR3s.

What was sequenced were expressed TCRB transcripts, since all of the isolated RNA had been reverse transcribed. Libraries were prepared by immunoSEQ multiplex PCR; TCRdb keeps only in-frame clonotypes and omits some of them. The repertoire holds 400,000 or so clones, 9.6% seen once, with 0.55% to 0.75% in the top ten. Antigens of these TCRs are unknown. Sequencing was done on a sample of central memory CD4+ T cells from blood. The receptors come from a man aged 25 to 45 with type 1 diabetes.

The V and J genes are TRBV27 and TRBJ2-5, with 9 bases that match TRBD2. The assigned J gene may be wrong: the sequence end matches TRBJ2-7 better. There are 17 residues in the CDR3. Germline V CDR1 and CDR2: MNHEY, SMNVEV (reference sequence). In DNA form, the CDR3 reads TGTGCCAGCAGTTTATGGACCCTTACTAGCGGGCCCTACGAGCAGTACTTC. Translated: CASSLWTLTSGPYEQYF.

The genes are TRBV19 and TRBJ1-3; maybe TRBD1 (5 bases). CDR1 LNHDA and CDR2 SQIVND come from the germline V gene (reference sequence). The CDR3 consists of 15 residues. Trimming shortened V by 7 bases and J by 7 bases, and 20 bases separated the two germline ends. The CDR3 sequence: CASKLSGTLDNTIYF. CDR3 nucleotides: TGTGCCAGTAAATTATCCGGGACCTTGGATAACACCATATATTTT.

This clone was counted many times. As DNA, the CDR3 is TGCGCCAGCAGCCGGATGAGCCGGAACTACAATGAGCAGTTCTTC. Encoded protein: CASSRMSRNYNEQFF. The V call is TRBV4-3, the J call TRBJ2-1; D not certain. The CDR3 covers 15 residues. V gave up 4 bases and J gave up 3 bases, with 13 bases separating them. Germline lookup yields CDR1 LGHNA and CDR2 YSLEER.

CDR3: CANPVLSSEQYF. CDR3 bases: TGTGCTAACCCTGTGTTGTCGTCCGAGCAGTACTTC. This chain uses TRBV7-7 with TRBJ2-7; D is unresolved. The CDR3 spans 12 residues. From germline, CDR1 is SSHAT and CDR2 FNYEAQ (reference sequence).

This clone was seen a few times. CDR3 sequence reads: CASSPRGGDYNEQFF. As DNA, the CDR3 is TGTGCCAGCAGCCCCCGGGGCGGGGATTACAATGAGCAGTTCTTC. The chain combines TRBV7-3 with TRBJ2-1; a possible D gene is TRBD2 (6 bases). This CDR3 comprises 15 residues. In germline, CDR1 is SGHTA, CDR2 FQGTGA. V lost 5 bases to trimming and J lost 4 bases, with 15 bases between them.

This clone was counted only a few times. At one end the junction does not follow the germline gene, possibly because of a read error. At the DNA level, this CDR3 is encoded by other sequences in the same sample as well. CDR3: CASSQGAQETQYF. The CDR3 DNA sequence: TGTGCCAGCAGCCAAGGAGCGCAAGAGACCCAGTACTTC. The chain links TRBV4-1 to TRBJ2-5; D is unclear. The CDR3 covers 13 residues. The germline V gene encodes CDR1 MGHRA and CDR2 YSYEKL.

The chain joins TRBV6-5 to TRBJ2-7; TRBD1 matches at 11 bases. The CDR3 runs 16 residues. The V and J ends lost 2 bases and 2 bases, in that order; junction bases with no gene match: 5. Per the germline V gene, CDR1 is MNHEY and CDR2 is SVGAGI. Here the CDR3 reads CASSYATGQGAYEQYF. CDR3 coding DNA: TGTGCCAGCAGTTACGCAACGGGACAGGGGGCCTACGAGCAGTACTTC.

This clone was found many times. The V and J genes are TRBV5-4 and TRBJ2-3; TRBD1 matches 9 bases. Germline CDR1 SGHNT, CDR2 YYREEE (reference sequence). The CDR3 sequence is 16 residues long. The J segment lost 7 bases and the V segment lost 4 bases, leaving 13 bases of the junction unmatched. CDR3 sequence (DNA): TGTGCCAGCAGCCCGGCTCGGGACAGGGCTTTGAATACGCAGTATTTT. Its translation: CASSPARDRALNTQYF.

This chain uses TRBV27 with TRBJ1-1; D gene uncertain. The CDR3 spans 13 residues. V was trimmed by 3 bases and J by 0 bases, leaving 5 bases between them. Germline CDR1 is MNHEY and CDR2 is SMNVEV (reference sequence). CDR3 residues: CASSFTLNTEAFF. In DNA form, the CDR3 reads TGTGCCAGCAGTTTTACCTTGAACACTGAAGCTTTCTTT.

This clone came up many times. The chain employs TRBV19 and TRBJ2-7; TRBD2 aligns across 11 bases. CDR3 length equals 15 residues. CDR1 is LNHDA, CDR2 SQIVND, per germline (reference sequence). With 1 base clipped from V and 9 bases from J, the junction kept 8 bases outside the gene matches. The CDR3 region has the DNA TGTGCCAGTAGTATAGGGTCGACTAGCGGGAATTGGCAGTACTTC. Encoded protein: CASSIGSTSGNWQYF.